One and the same sample provided the 15 T cell receptor beta chains below, sequenced in a study of tumor-infiltrating lymphocytes in localized non-small cell lung cancer. Some clones are missing from TCRdb's copy, which holds only in-frame ones; the method was immunoSEQ multiplex PCR. The repertoire has 9,000 to 15,000 clones, roughly three quarters of them found once; the top ten carry roughly a sixth. Sequencing was performed on uninvolved lung tissue not adjacent to the tumor. These TCRs come from a human donor with non-small cell lung cancer.

V usage is TRBV7-2 and J usage is TRBJ1-1; D gene unclear. The CDR3 length is 13 residues. Germline V CDR1 and CDR2: SGHTA, FQGNSA. With 5 bases removed from V and 7 bases from J, the gap between germline ends came to 14 bases. This chain's CDR3 is CASSRRDAREAFF. The CDR3 nucleotides read TGTGCCAGCAGCCGTCGGGATGCTCGTGAAGCTTTCTTT.

This clone was found once. The chain joins TRBV2 to TRBJ2-1; 12 nucleotides agree with TRBD2. Germline V lookup: CDR1 SNHLY, CDR2 FYNNEI. With V trimmed by 10 bases and J by 4 bases, 5 bases remained unmatched. The CDR3 has 14 amino acids. The CDR3 spells CATQTSGGYNEQFF. The CDR3 nucleotides read TGTGCCACCCAGACTAGCGGGGGTTACAATGAGCAGTTCTTC.

The chain employs TRBV7-8 and TRBJ2-1; 7 bases fit TRBD1. This CDR3 has 16 residues. Germline V gene lookup returns CDR1 SGHVS and CDR2 FQNEAQ. The J segment lost 5 bases and the V segment lost 5 bases, leaving 12 bases of the junction unmatched. The CDR3, as DNA: TGTGCCAGCAGCGCGAGACGACAGGGATATGACAATGAGCAGTTCTTC. Amino acids: CASSARRQGYDNEQFF. The full variable domain, rest sourced from reference TRBV7-8 and TRBJ2-1, is GAGVSQSPRYKVAKRGQDVALRCDPISGHVSLFWYQQALGQGPEFLTYFQNEAQLDKSGLPSDRFFAERPEGSVSTLKIQRTQQEDSAVYLCASSARRQGYDNEQFFGPGTRLTVL.

This clone occurred a few times. This chain connects TRBV29-1 to TRBJ2-5; 9 bases match TRBD1. This CDR3 has 14 amino acids. The J segment lost 5 bases and the V segment lost 7 bases, leaving 11 bases of the junction unmatched. Germline loops: CDR1 SQVTM, CDR2 ANQGSEA. The CDR3 is CSALDRGGRETQYF. The CDR3 nucleotides read TGCAGCGCATTGGACAGGGGAGGTAGGGAGACCCAGTACTTC.

The chain uses TRBV4-3 and TRBJ1-2; 11 nucleotides align to TRBD1. The junction had 9 bases not matched to a gene; V was cut back by 1 base and J by 5 bases. Germline V gene data show CDR1 as LGHNA and CDR2 as YSLEER. CDR3 size: 17 residues. CDR3 region: CASSQGIPGQGVYGYTF. CDR3 nucleotide sequence: TGCGCCAGCAGCCAAGGGATTCCGGGACAGGGGGTTTATGGCTACACCTTC.

The chain has TRBV9 and TRBJ1-2; TRBD1 matches at 9 bases. The CDR3 has 15 residues. Germline trimming cut 1 base from V and 4 bases from J; bases unmatched to any gene: 5. The germline CDR1 and CDR2 sequences are SGDLS and YYNGEE. CDR3 nucleotide sequence: TGTGCCAGCAGCGTACGGACAGGGGCCGGCTATGGCTACACCTTC. Translated: CASSVRTGAGYGYTF.

This clone appeared a single time. This chain uses TRBV7-9 with TRBJ1-2; D perhaps matches TRBD1 (6 bases). This CDR3 spans 12 amino acids. Trimming stripped 4 bases from V and 8 bases from J, with 11 bases between. Germline values: CDR1 SEHNR, CDR2 FQNEAQ (reference sequence). CDR3 nucleotides: TGTGCCAGCAGCTGGGACATCATAGGCTACACCTTC. It is translated as CASSWDIIGYTF.

The chain couples TRBV5-1 to TRBJ1-2; no definite D call. V gave up 0 bases and J gave up 8 bases, with 8 bases separating them. The CDR3 consists of 12 residues. Germline V gene lookup returns CDR1 SGHRS and CDR2 YFSETQ. CDR3 sequence reads: CASSLDERGYTF. The CDR3 DNA sequence: TGCGCCAGCAGCTTGGACGAAAGGGGCTACACCTTC. The full variable domain, its missing parts supplied by reference TRBV5-1 and TRBJ1-2, is KAGVTQTPRYLIKTRGQQVTLSCSPISGHRSVSWYQQTPGQGLQFLFEYFSETQRNKGNFPGRFSGRQFSNSRSEMNVSTLELGDSALYLCASSLDERGYTFGSGTRLTVV.

The V call is TRBV25-1, the J call TRBJ2-2; the D is unclear. The CDR3 is made up of 12 amino acids. Looked up from germline, CDR1 is MGHDK and CDR2 is SYGVNS. Trimming cost V 7 bases and J 5 bases, with 8 bases left between them. CDR3: CASNKGTGELFF. The CDR3 DNA follows: TGTGCCAGCAATAAGGGAACCGGGGAGCTGTTTTTT.

This chain joins TRBV9 and TRBJ2-7; TRBD2 matches at 11 bases. This CDR3 is 14 amino acids long. The germline gives CDR1 SGDLS, CDR2 YYNGEE. J was trimmed by 5 bases and V by 2 bases; bases with no gene match: 3. For the CDR3, the DNA is TGTGCCAGCAGCGTTAGCGGGAGGGCCGACGAGCAGTACTTC. Translated, it gives CASSVSGRADEQYF.

The chain is built from TRBV29-1 and TRBJ2-1; TRBD2 aligns across 10 bases. The CDR3 runs 16 residues. Germline CDR1 is SQVTM and CDR2 is ANQGSEA. The V gene end was trimmed by 1 base and the J gene end by 7 bases; junction bases not matched to a gene: 10. The CDR3 nucleotides are TGCAGCGTTGAAGCCCGGCTAGCGGGAGCAAGAAATGAGCAGTTCTTC. This encodes CSVEARLAGARNEQFF.

The chain is built from TRBV15 and TRBJ2-5; 10 bases agree with TRBD1. CDR3 length: 19 amino acids. With V trimmed by 0 bases and J by 5 bases, 15 bases remained unmatched. The germline V gene encodes CDR1 LNHNV and CDR2 YYDKDF (reference sequence). CDR3 in amino acids: CATSRDRGTGVGYFETQYF. CDR3 DNA: TGTGCCACCAGCAGAGATCGGGGGACAGGGGTGGGGTATTTTGAGACCCAGTACTTC.

The CDR3 sequence: CASSSLAGGTGELFF. CDR3 DNA sequence: TGTGCCAGCAGCTCCCTAGCGGGGGGAACCGGGGAGCTGTTTTTT. This rearrangement joins TRBV11-2 to TRBJ2-2, with 11 bases fitting TRBD2. Looked up from germline, CDR1 is SGHAT and CDR2 is FQNNGV. V was pared by 4 bases and J by 5 bases, with 3 bases of the junction left unmatched. This CDR3 contains 15 residues.

The rearrangement joins TRBV5-1 to TRBJ1-2, with D hard to call. CDR3 size: 13 residues. Germline V gene data show CDR1 as SGHRS and CDR2 as YFSETQ. The germline V and J ends were trimmed by 6 bases and 2 bases, with 11 bases remaining between them. CDR3 nucleotides: TGCGCCAGCAAACCCGACTGGAACTATGGCTACACCTTC. Its translation is CASKPDWNYGYTF.

This clone appeared a few times. This chain connects TRBV2 to TRBJ1-2, with D possibly TRBD1 on 5 matching bases. CDR1 and CDR2 from the germline V gene are SNHLY and FYNNEI. CDR3 length: 15 amino acids. V gave up 2 bases and J gave up 4 bases, with 14 bases separating them. CDR3 sequence: CASSETEGTVYGYTF. CDR3 DNA sequence: TGTGCCAGCAGTGAAACGGAAGGGACGGTCTATGGCTACACCTTC. The variable domain in full, with the rest retrieved from reference TRBV2 and TRBJ1-2, is EPEVTQTPSHQVTQMGQEVILRCVPISNHLYFYWYRQILGQKVEFLVSFYNNEISEKSEIFDDQFSVERPDGSNFTLKIRSTKLEDSAMYFCASSETEGTVYGYTFGSGTRLTVV.